A single sample is the source of the 26 T cell receptor beta chains below, sequenced in a study of blood T cell repertoires in COVID-19. The repertoire was sequenced with immunoSEQ multiplex PCR; TCRdb's copy has only in-frame clones and lacks some. The table shows 120,000 or so clones, with 55% to 75% occurring only once. The material sequenced was peripheral blood. These receptors were obtained from a woman in her 70s with acute or convalescent COVID-19.

This clone is classed as medium-sized. The chain recombines TRBV3-1 (or the pseudogene TRBV3-2) with TRBJ1-2, with 7 positions matching TRBD1. This CDR3 has 12 residues. Germline CDR1 reads LGHDT; CDR2 reads YNNKEL (reference sequence). J lost 3 bases, V lost 10 bases, and 5 bases had no gene match. CDR3 sequence: CATSQGYYGYTF. In DNA, the CDR3 is TGTGCCACCTCACAGGGGTACTATGGCTACACCTTC.

The chain has TRBV2 and TRBJ1-1; weak D call: TRBD1 (5 bases). The CDR3 spans 14 residues. V lost 7 bases and J lost 0, with 12 bases in between. The V gene's germline CDR1 is SNHLY and CDR2 FYNNEI. In nucleotides, the CDR3 is TGTGCCAGCACATGGCGGGGGTTGAACACTGAAGCTTTCTTT. It encodes CASTWRGLNTEAFF. Using reference TRBV2 and TRBJ1-1 for the parts outside the CDR3, the full variable domain is EPEVTQTPSHQVTQMGQEVILRCVPISNHLYFYWYRQILGQKVEFLVSFYNNEISEKSEIFDDQFSVERPDGSNFTLKIRSTKLEDSAMYFCASTWRGLNTEAFFGQGTRLTVV.

J is TRBJ2-2 and V is TRBV2, with 13 bases aligning to TRBD2. Germline V gene sequence: CDR1 SNHLY, CDR2 FYNNEI. There are 15 residues in the CDR3. The junction had 1 base not matched to a gene; V was cut back by 6 bases and J by 3 bases. The CDR3 is CASSGLAGDTGELFF. CDR3 in DNA: TGTGCCAGCAGCGGACTAGCGGGAGACACCGGGGAGCTGTTTTTT.

J is TRBJ2-7 and V is TRBV18, with a weak D call TRBD1 (5 bases). V lost 4 bases and J 5 bases, leaving 15 bases between the germline ends. Germline loops: CDR1 KGHSH, CDR2 LQKENI. CDR3 length: 14 amino acids. The CDR3 nucleotides are TGTGCCAGCTCACAAACGGCCCAAGGGGACGAGCAGTACTTC. It is translated as CASSQTAQGDEQYF.

The CDR3 DNA is TGTGCCAGCAGCTTAGTTCCGGGGAACACCGGGGAGCTGTTTTTT. This gives the protein CASSLVPGNTGELFF. This chain uses TRBV11-2 with TRBJ2-2; unclear D gene. The germline V gene has CDR1 SGHAT and CDR2 FQNNGV. The CDR3 contains 15 residues. The V gene lost 1 base and the J gene lost 1 base, with 7 bases spanning the gap.

The chain links TRBV6-2 or TRBV6-3 to TRBJ2-7; 9 bases are shared with TRBD1. The CDR3 extends over 15 amino acids. The J segment lost 2 bases and the V segment lost 4 bases, leaving 6 bases of the junction unmatched. CDR1 MNHEY and CDR2 SVGEGT come from the germline V gene. The CDR3 reads CASSSPGQGAYEQYF. CDR3 DNA: TGTGCCAGCAGTTCCCCGGGACAGGGAGCCTACGAGCAGTACTTC.

This chain connects TRBV28 to TRBJ2-4; D possibly corresponds to TRBD1 (5 bases). Germline V gene lookup returns CDR1 MDHEN and CDR2 SYDVKM. This CDR3 contains 14 residues. Trimming shortened V by 2 bases and J by 10 bases, and 15 bases separated the two germline ends. The CDR3: CASSLAGMVWIQYF. In DNA, the CDR3 is TGTGCCAGCAGTTTAGCAGGGATGGTTTGGATTCAGTACTTC.

This clone was found many times. This rearrangement joins TRBV5-6 to TRBJ1-1; D is possibly TRBD1 (5 bases). V was cut by 4 bases and J by 3 bases, with 16 bases left in between. This CDR3 region has 15 residues. Germline CDR1 is SGHDT and CDR2 is YYEEEE. The CDR3 loop reads CASSDHSRGDTEAFF. CDR3 sequence (DNA): TGTGCCAGCAGCGACCATTCGCGGGGGGACACTGAAGCTTTCTTT. Full variable domain (outside the CDR3, taken from reference TRBV5-6 and TRBJ1-1): DAGVTQSPTHLIKTRGQQVTLRCSPKSGHDTVSWYQQALGQGPQFIFQYYEEEERQRGNFPDRFSGHQFPNYSSELNVNALLLGDSALYLCASSDHSRGDTEAFFGQGTRLTVV.

In the case of this clone: Sequence at one end of the junction differs from germline and may be a read error. This CDR3 is CASPPGASGQCTDTVAPF. DNA for the CDR3: TGTGCCAGCCCCCCGGGCGCTAGCGGCCAATGCACAGATACCGTAGCCCCTTTT. The chain carries TRBV6-4 and TRBJ2-3; 7 bases match TRBD2. Per germline, CDR1 MRHNA and CDR2 SNTAGT. The CDR3 is made up of 18 amino acids.

This clone was observed a handful of times. This sequence joins TRBV11-2 and TRBJ2-7; 11 nucleotides line up with TRBD2. After removal of 4 bases from V and 1 base from J, the junction contained 6 bases not matched to a gene. Germline lookup yields CDR1 SGHAT and CDR2 FQNNGV. There are 16 residues in the CDR3. In nucleotides, the CDR3 is TGTGCCAGCAGCTCCCTAGCGGGAGGCAAATCCTACGAGCAGTACTTC. Residues: CASSSLAGGKSYEQYF.

This clone was observed a handful of times. Other DNA variants within this sample encode the same CDR3. The V and J genes are TRBV28 and TRBJ2-7; D possibly corresponds to TRBD2 (6 bases). The CDR3 is 14 amino acids. With 6 bases removed from V and 2 bases from J, the gap between germline ends came to 14 bases. Per germline, CDR1 MDHEN and CDR2 SYDVKM. The CDR3 DNA reads TGTGCCAGCAGCCCCCCGGGACTGACCTACGAGCAGTACTTC. Protein: CASSPPGLTYEQYF.

In this sample, this clone turned up many times. J is TRBJ2-2 and V is TRBV28, with TRBD1 matching over 10 bases. The CDR3 loop spans 19 amino acids. Per the germline V gene, CDR1 is MDHEN and CDR2 is SYDVKM. V shed 4 bases and J 0 bases; nucleotides not matched to a gene: 11. CDR3 residues: CASSYQQGQGRTNTGELFF. The CDR3 DNA sequence: TGTGCCAGCAGTTATCAACAGGGACAGGGGCGTACGAACACCGGGGAGCTGTTTTTT.

This chain links TRBV2 with TRBJ1-4, with 9 bases fitting TRBD1. In germline, CDR1 is SNHLY, CDR2 FYNNEI. The trim removed 6 bases at V and 2 bases at J, leaving 10 bases unmatched. This CDR3 contains 17 residues. The CDR3: CASSFPGQGGTNEKLFF. The CDR3 nucleotides read TGTGCCAGCAGCTTTCCGGGACAGGGTGGGACTAATGAAAAACTGTTTTTT.

Many counts were recorded for this clone. The V and J genes are TRBV5-5 and TRBJ2-7; tentative D call: TRBD1 (5 bases). This CDR3 contains 14 residues. Between the trimmed V and J ends, which lost 0 bases and 5 bases, there was a span of 12 bases. CDR1 and CDR2 from the germline V gene are SGHKS and YYEKEE (reference sequence). The DNA of the CDR3 is TGTGCCAGCAGCTTGGGTCAGGGTTATGACGAGCAGTACTTC. Translated: CASSLGQGYDEQYF. Full variable domain (remainder filled in from reference TRBV5-5 and TRBJ2-7): DAGVTQSPTHLIKTRGQQVTLRCSPISGHKSVSWYQQVLGQGPQFIFQYYEKEERGRGNFPDRFSARQFPNYSSELNVNALLLGDSALYLCASSLGQGYDEQYFGPGTRLTVT.

The chain uses TRBV7-9 and TRBJ1-3; 11 positions agree with TRBD1. V was clipped by 2 bases and J by 7 bases; unmatched bases: 7. Per the germline V gene, CDR1 is SEHNR and CDR2 is FQNEAQ (reference sequence). The CDR3 length is 16 residues. CDR3 sequence reads: CASSLIGTGGRNTIYF. In DNA form, the CDR3 reads TGTGCCAGCAGCTTAATTGGGACAGGGGGTCGGAACACCATATATTTT.

The chain carries TRBV6-1 and TRBJ1-6; maybe TRBD1 (6 bases). Germline V gene lookup returns CDR1 MNHNS and CDR2 SASEGT. V gave up 3 bases and J gave up 8 bases, with 11 bases separating them. CDR3 size: 14 residues. The CDR3 DNA is TGTGCCAGCAGTGATGGCCCAGGGGATTCACCCCTCCACTTT. Protein product: CASSDGPGDSPLHF.

The chain employs TRBV21-1 and TRBJ1-1; the table assigns TRBD1, which was not confirmed against the DNA. TRBV21-1 is termed a pseudogene. This CDR3 is built from 20 residues. The CDR3 region has the DNA TGTGCCAGCAGCAAAGCTCCGGGACAGGGGGCCTCGGTCAAGAACACTGAAGCTTTCTTT. Protein product: CASSKAPGQGASVKNTEAFF.

This clone has more than one count but fewer than ten. The chain employs TRBV5-1 and TRBJ1-6; a weak D match, TRBD1 (6 bases). The V gene's germline CDR1 is SGHRS and CDR2 YFSETQ. Trimming pared 4 bases from V and 6 bases from J, leaving 11 bases between. The CDR3 has 14 amino acids. CDR3 sequence reads: CASSNGQPNSPLHF. Written as DNA, the CDR3 is TGCGCCAGCAGCAATGGACAGCCTAATTCACCCCTCCACTTT.

The rearrangement joins TRBV19 to TRBJ1-2; D gene unclear. The CDR3 runs to 12 residues. CDR1 and CDR2 (germline): LNHDA, SQIVND (reference sequence). Between the trimmed V and J ends, which lost 6 bases and 7 bases, there was a span of 12 bases. CDR3 sequence reads: CASSDVGSGYTF. In DNA, the CDR3 is TGTGCCAGTAGCGATGTGGGGAGTGGCTACACCTTC.

The chain has TRBV18 and TRBJ2-1, with 12 nucleotides matching TRBD1. Germline lookup yields CDR1 KGHSH and CDR2 LQKENI. The CDR3 extends over 15 amino acids. Unmatched junction bases numbered 5, after V lost 3 bases and J lost 8 bases. In DNA form, the CDR3 reads TGTGCCAGCTCACCGACGGGACAGGGGGCGTATGAGCAGTTCTTC. Translation: CASSPTGQGAYEQFF.

The chain joins TRBV5-1 to TRBJ2-2, with TRBD1 matching 8 bases. Trimming at V came to 5 bases and at J to 3 bases, leaving 6 bases not matched to a gene. Germline CDR1 is SGHRS and CDR2 is YFSETQ. CDR3 length: 15 residues. CDR3 nucleotide sequence: TGCGCCAGCAGGGAGACAGGGGATGACACCGGGGAGCTGTTTTTT. Translating gives CASRETGDDTGELFF.

J is TRBJ2-3 and V is TRBV10-3; 10 bases match TRBD2. The CDR3 length is 15 residues. V shed 6 bases, J shed 2 bases, and the junction held 5 bases outside the gene matches. Germline-derived CDR1 and CDR2 are ENHRY and SYGVKD. The CDR3 loop reads CAISPSGSVTDTQYF. The CDR3 DNA is TGTGCCATCAGCCCTAGCGGGAGTGTCACAGATACGCAGTATTTT.

The chain carries TRBV6-2 or TRBV6-3 and TRBJ2-5, with TRBD2 matching over 7 bases. This CDR3 is built from 15 residues. Per the germline V gene, CDR1 is MNHEY and CDR2 is SVGEGT. V lost 6 bases to trimming and J lost 2 bases; unmatched junction nucleotides: 9. The DNA of the CDR3 is TGTGCCAGCAGCGACTCCGGGACTACTCAAGAGACCCAGTACTTC. It is translated as CASSDSGTTQETQYF.

The J gene is TRBJ2-3, the V gene TRBV11-3; a weak D match, TRBD1 (5 bases). V shed 1 base and J shed 1 base, with 6 bases lying between them. Germline values: CDR1 SGHNT, CDR2 YENEEA. This CDR3 is built from 14 residues. CDR3 in amino acids: CASSLAGRTDTQYF. CDR3 bases: TGTGCCAGCAGCTTAGCAGGGCGCACAGATACGCAGTATTTT.

This clone has only a few counts. This rearrangement joins TRBV10-1 to TRBJ2-2; D not resolved. V lost 2 bases, J lost 5 bases, and 6 bases lay in between. This CDR3 contains 13 residues. Germline CDR1 and CDR2: WNHNN and SYGVQD (reference sequence). CDR3 in DNA: TGCGCCAGCAGTGAGAAGGAGACCGGGGAGCTGTTTTTT. Residues: CASSEKETGELFF.

V is TRBV24-1 and J is TRBJ1-5, with TRBD1 matching over 8 bases. Germline values: CDR1 KGHDR, CDR2 SFDVKD. CDR3 length: 15 amino acids. The junction had 15 bases not matched to a gene; V was cut back by 12 bases and J by 6 bases. The CDR3 DNA sequence: TGTGCCTACAGGACCAGGGGGCCTGAGGGTCAGCCCCAGCATTTT. Translated: CAYRTRGPEGQPQHF.